The next 20 T cell receptor beta chains were all read from a single sample in a study of blood T cells in healthy people across ages. A second PCR, run for about 7 to 11 cycles, used a sample-barcoded 5' primer plus a J-beta primer mix. In TCRdb, the 5' RACE reads were re-called with MiXCR into one record per CDR3 protein. The data contain approximately 900,000 distinct CDR3 sequences, 40% to 60% of them singletons. The sequenced sample was blood. The source of these receptors is a man in his thirties or forties in good health.

V usage is TRBV12-3 or TRBV12-4 and J usage is TRBJ2-7; 9 bases are shared with TRBD1. Trimming cost V 2 bases and J 4 bases; bases outside gene matches: 3. This CDR3 region has 14 residues. The CDR3 region has the DNA TGTGCCAGCAGTTTAAGGACAGGGGAGTACGAGCAGTACTTC. Protein sequence: CASSLRTGEYEQYF.

V usage is TRBV18 and J usage is TRBJ1-5; TRBD1 might be the D (5 bases). Germline V gene data show CDR1 as KGHSH and CDR2 as LQKENI. Trimming pared 3 bases from V and 1 base from J, leaving 10 bases between. CDR3 size: 15 residues. The DNA for the CDR3 is TGTGCCAGCTCACCGACTAGGGACAGCAATCAGCCCCAGCATTTT. It specifies CASSPTRDSNQPQHF. The whole variable domain, filled in from reference TRBV18 and TRBJ1-5, reads NAGVMQNPRHLVRRRGQEARLRCSPMKGHSHVYWYRQLPEEGLKFMVYLQKENIIDESGMPKERFSAEFPKEGPSILRIQQVVRGDSAAYFCASSPTRDSNQPQHFGDGTRLSIL.

This clonotype was counted a few times. The chain recombines TRBV28 with TRBJ2-7, with a weak D call TRBD1 (6 bases). V lost 7 bases and J lost 6, with 10 bases in between. Germline loops: CDR1 MDHEN, CDR2 SYDVKM. The CDR3 totals 11 residues. The CDR3 sequence is CASTRGSEQYF. The CDR3 DNA is TGTGCCAGCACGAGGGGGAGCGAGCAGTACTTC.

In this sample, this clonotype turned up a few times. CDR3 in amino acids: CASSQDMRGGYEQYF. The DNA of the CDR3 is TGCGCCAGCAGCCAAGATATGCGTGGGGGCTACGAGCAGTACTTC. The chain recombines TRBV4-1 with TRBJ2-7; D tentatively fits TRBD1 or TRBD2 (5 bases each). V was cut by 0 bases and J by 3 bases, with 12 bases left in between. This CDR3 has 15 amino acids. CDR1 is MGHRA and CDR2 is YSYEKL in the germline V gene.

This clonotype was counted only a few times. The chain carries TRBV11-2 and TRBJ2-5; D ambiguous. CDR3 length: 14 amino acids. V was shortened by 0 bases and J by 7 bases, with 12 bases between the two germline ends. CDR1 is SGHAT, CDR2 FQNNGV, per germline. CDR3 bases: TGTGCCAGCAGCTTAGATCTGGCCGGCGGGACCCAGTACTTC. The encoded protein is CASSLDLAGGTQYF.

This clonotype was detected only a few times. V is TRBV28 and J is TRBJ2-7; D tentatively reads TRBD1 or TRBD2 (5 bases each). Per the germline V gene, CDR1 is MDHEN and CDR2 is SYDVKM. The V end was cut by 5 bases, the J end by 9 bases, with 14 bases between. There are 12 residues in the CDR3. DNA for the CDR3: TGTGCCAGCAGTCCGGGACGAGGGAGGCAGTACTTC. Translated, it gives CASSPGRGRQYF.

This sequence joins TRBV20-1 and TRBJ2-4; D may be TRBD2 (6 bases). The J call may be wrong; the DNA end is better matched by TRBJ2-7. Germline V gene sequence: CDR1 DFQATT, CDR2 SNEGSKA (reference sequence). This CDR3 spans 15 amino acids. As DNA, the CDR3 is TGCAGTGCTGAGGTGAGAGTTAGCGGTGCCTACGAGCAGTACTTC. Amino acid sequence: CSAEVRVSGAYEQYF.

Concerning this clonotype: A much larger clone is a single base away; this may be a read error. This chain uses TRBV3-1 with TRBJ2-1; 10 bases match TRBD2. The V segment lost 1 base and the J segment 10 bases; nucleotides outside the gene matches: 4. Germline loops: CDR1 LGHDT, CDR2 YNNKEL (reference sequence). The CDR3 is 14 amino acids. Here the CDR3 reads CASSQGVLAGEQFF. The CDR3 DNA follows: TGTGCCAGCAGCCAAGGCGTACTAGCGGGGGAGCAGTTCTTC.

The V and J genes are TRBV30 and TRBJ2-7; D may correspond to TRBD1 or TRBD2 (5 bases each). The V end lost 2 bases, the J end lost 2 bases, and 13 bases lay between the germline ends. Per the germline V gene, CDR1 is GTSNPN and CDR2 is SVGIG (reference sequence). The CDR3 contains 14 residues. CDR3 residues: CAWSPGTNTYEQYF. The CDR3, as DNA: TGTGCCTGGAGTCCCGGGACCAACACCTACGAGCAGTACTTC.

The CDR3 DNA is TGTGCCAGCAGTGACCGGACTTACAGGGATGAGCAGTTCTTC. Protein sequence: CASSDRTYRDEQFF. The chain recombines TRBV6-2 or TRBV6-3 with TRBJ2-1, with D possibly matching TRBD1 (6 bases). CDR3 length equals 14 residues. V gave up 5 bases and J gave up 8 bases, with 16 bases separating them. CDR1 is MNHEY and CDR2 is SVGEGT in the germline V gene.

This clonotype was seen only a few times. V gene TRBV6-2 or TRBV6-3 combines with J gene TRBJ2-1, with 10 bases identical to TRBD2. Germline CDR1 and CDR2: MNHEY and SVGEGT. The trim removed 4 bases at V and 6 bases at J, leaving 6 bases unmatched. CDR3 length equals 15 residues. CDR3 region: CASSSGAGGINEQFF. The CDR3 DNA reads as TGTGCCAGCAGTTCCGGAGCGGGGGGGATCAATGAGCAGTTCTTC.

The CDR3 sequence is CSAGLAGYTGELFF. As DNA, the CDR3 is TGCAGTGCCGGACTAGCGGGGTACACCGGGGAGCTGTTTTTT. The rearrangement uses TRBV20-1 and TRBJ2-2; 12 bases agree with TRBD2. Losses at the gene ends were 6 bases for V and 3 bases for J; bases not matched to a gene: 2. CDR3 length: 14 residues. CDR1 is DFQATT and CDR2 is SNEGSKA in the germline V gene (reference sequence).

This clonotype was detected only a few times. The genes are TRBV6-5 and TRBJ2-7, with TRBD1 identical over 9 bases. This CDR3 region has 15 residues. Germline V lookup: CDR1 MNHEY, CDR2 SVGAGI. J gave up 3 bases and V 6 bases, and 9 bases lay outside the gene matches. For the CDR3, the DNA is TGTGCCAGCAGCCCTATCGGGACAGGGCTCTACGAGCAGTACTTC. Protein: CASSPIGTGLYEQYF.

The chain uses TRBV6-2 or TRBV6-3 and TRBJ2-1; 8 bases fit TRBD2. J gave up 7 bases and V 2 bases, and 4 bases lay outside the gene matches. The CDR3 is 14 residues long. Germline-derived CDR1 and CDR2 are MNHEY and SVGEGT. CDR3 amino acids: CASSYAGGSNEQFF. CDR3 DNA: TGTGCCAGCAGTTACGCGGGGGGTAGTAATGAGCAGTTCTTC.

A note on this clonotype: One base away lies a much larger clone, so this may be a sequencing read error. The chain links TRBV7-2 to TRBJ1-5; TRBD1 agrees at 7 bases. V shed 5 bases and J 0 bases; nucleotides not matched to a gene: 10. This CDR3 region has 17 residues. The germline V gene encodes CDR1 SGHTA and CDR2 FQGNSA. This chain's CDR3 is CASSVRGGDHSNQPQHF. The CDR3 DNA reads TGTGCCAGCAGCGTCAGGGGGGGAGATCATAGCAATCAGCCCCAGCATTTT.

V and J are TRBV18 and TRBJ2-1, with TRBD1 matching over 9 bases. The V segment lost 5 bases and the J segment 7 bases; nucleotides outside the gene matches: 12. Per germline, CDR1 KGHSH and CDR2 LQKENI. The CDR3 is made up of 16 amino acids. The chain's CDR3 is CASSATGQGRLNEQFF. The CDR3 DNA follows: TGTGCCAGCTCAGCTACGGGACAGGGTCGGTTAAATGAGCAGTTCTTC.

This chain links TRBV6-5 with TRBJ2-7; 8 positions agree with TRBD1. Germline V CDR1 and CDR2: MNHEY, SVGAGI. The junction had 10 bases not matched to a gene; V was cut back by 7 bases and J by 2 bases. CDR3 length: 15 residues. CDR3: CASTSQDRGPYEQYF. The CDR3 DNA follows: TGTGCCAGCACTTCCCAAGACAGGGGACCCTACGAGCAGTACTTC.

This clonotype showed up many times. The V and J genes are TRBV12-3 or TRBV12-4 and TRBJ2-3; D may be TRBD1 (6 bases). The V gene lost 4 bases and the J gene lost 5 bases, with 19 bases spanning the gap. The CDR3 sequence is 16 residues long. The CDR3 DNA is TGTGCCAGCAGTTCGGGGTACGGGTCGACAGGAGATACGCAGTATTTT. Translating gives CASSSGYGSTGDTQYF.

This clonotype was counted between two and nine times. The gene calls are TRBV3-1 and TRBJ1-2, with no clear D. This CDR3 region has 17 residues. V was cut by 6 bases and J by 1 base, with 21 bases left in between. Germline V CDR1 and CDR2: LGHDT, YNNKEL (reference sequence). The CDR3 spells CASSSAAKVQVNYGYTF. The CDR3 coding sequence is TGTGCCAGCAGTTCGGCAGCCAAAGTTCAAGTTAACTATGGCTACACCTTC.

Only a few counts were recorded for this clonotype. V is TRBV4-3 and J is TRBJ1-2, with TRBD1 as a possible D gene (5 bases). The ends were cut back, 4 bases at V and 5 bases at J, with 17 bases in the middle. From germline, CDR1 is LGHNA and CDR2 YSLEER. This CDR3 spans 15 amino acids. The CDR3 spells CASSPAQGGPYGYTF. The CDR3 DNA reads as TGCGCCAGCAGCCCGGCCCAGGGAGGCCCTTATGGCTACACCTTC.